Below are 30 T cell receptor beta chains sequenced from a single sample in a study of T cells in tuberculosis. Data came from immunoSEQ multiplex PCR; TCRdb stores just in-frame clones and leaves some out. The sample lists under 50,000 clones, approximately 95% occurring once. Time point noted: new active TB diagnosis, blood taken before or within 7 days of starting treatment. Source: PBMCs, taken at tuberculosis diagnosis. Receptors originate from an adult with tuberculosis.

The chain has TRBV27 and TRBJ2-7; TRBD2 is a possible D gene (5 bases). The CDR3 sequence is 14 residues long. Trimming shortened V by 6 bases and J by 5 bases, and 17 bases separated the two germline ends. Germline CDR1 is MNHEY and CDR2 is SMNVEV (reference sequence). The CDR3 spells CASRRTPLSHEQYF. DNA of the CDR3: TGTGCCAGCAGACGGACTCCTCTTAGCCACGAGCAGTACTTC.

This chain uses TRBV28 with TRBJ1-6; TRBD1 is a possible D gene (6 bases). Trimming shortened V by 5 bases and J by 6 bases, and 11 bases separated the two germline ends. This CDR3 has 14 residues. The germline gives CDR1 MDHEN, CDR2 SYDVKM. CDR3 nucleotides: TGTGCCAGCAGTGTCACAGGGTTTAATTCACCCCTCCACTTT. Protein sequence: CASSVTGFNSPLHF.

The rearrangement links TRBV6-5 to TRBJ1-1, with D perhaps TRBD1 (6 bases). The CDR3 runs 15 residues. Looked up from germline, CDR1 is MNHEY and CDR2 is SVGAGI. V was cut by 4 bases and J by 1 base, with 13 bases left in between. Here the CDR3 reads CASSSDLGANTEAFF. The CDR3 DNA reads TGTGCCAGCAGTTCCGACTTGGGGGCGAACACTGAAGCTTTCTTT.

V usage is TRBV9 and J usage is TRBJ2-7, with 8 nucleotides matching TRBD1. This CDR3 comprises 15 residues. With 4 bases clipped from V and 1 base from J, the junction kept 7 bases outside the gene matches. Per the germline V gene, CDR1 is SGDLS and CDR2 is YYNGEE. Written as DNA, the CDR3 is TGTGCCAGCAGCCCCCGGGACAGGATATCCTACGAGCAGTACTTC. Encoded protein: CASSPRDRISYEQYF. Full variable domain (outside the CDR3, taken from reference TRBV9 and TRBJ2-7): DSGVTQTPKHLITATGQRVTLRCSPRSGDLSVYWYQQSLDQGLQFLIQYYNGEERAKGNILERFSAQQFPDLHSELNLSSLELGDSALYFCASSPRDRISYEQYFGPGTRLTVT.

The CDR3: CASRNQGAYGNTIYF. CDR3 coding DNA: TGTGCCAGCAGGAACCAGGGGGCTTATGGAAACACCATATATTTT. This sequence joins TRBV6-1 and TRBJ1-3; 8 bases line up with TRBD1. The germline V gene has CDR1 MNHNS and CDR2 SASEGT. J was trimmed by 3 bases and V by 6 bases; bases with no gene match: 7. This CDR3 spans 15 amino acids.

The CDR3 bases are TGTGCCAGTAGTCCGCTGGGGACAGGGCTATACGAGCAGTACTTC. Its translation is CASSPLGTGLYEQYF. The chain couples TRBV19 to TRBJ2-7; 9 nucleotides agree with TRBD1. J gave up 4 bases and V 5 bases, and 9 bases lay outside the gene matches. CDR3 length: 15 amino acids. Germline assignment: CDR1 LNHDA and CDR2 SQIVND (reference sequence).

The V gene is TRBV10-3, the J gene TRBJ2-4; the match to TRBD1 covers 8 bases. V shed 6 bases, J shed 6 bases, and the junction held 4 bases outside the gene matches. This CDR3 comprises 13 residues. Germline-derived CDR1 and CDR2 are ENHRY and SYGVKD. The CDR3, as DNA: TGTGCCATCAGCGCGGACAGGGTAAACATTCAGTACTTC. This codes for CAISADRVNIQYF.

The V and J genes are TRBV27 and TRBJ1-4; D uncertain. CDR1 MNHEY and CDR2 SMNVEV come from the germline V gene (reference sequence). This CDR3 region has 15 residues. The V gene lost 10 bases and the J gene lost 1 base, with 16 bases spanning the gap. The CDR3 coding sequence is TGTGCCACCCTGGAGCGGCTAGGAACTAATGAAAAACTGTTTTTT. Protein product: CATLERLGTNEKLFF.

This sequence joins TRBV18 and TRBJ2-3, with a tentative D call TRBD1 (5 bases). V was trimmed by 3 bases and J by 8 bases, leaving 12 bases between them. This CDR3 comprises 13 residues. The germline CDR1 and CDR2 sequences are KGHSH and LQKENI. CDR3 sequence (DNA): TGTGCCAGCTCACCCGACAGTAGGGGTACGCAGTATTTT. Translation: CASSPDSRGTQYF.

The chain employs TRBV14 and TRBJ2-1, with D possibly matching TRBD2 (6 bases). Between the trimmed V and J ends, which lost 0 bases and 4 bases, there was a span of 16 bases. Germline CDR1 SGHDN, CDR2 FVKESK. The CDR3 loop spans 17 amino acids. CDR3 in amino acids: CASSQDLGLAFYNEQFF. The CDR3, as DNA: TGTGCCAGCAGCCAAGATCTGGGCCTAGCGTTTTACAATGAGCAGTTCTTC.

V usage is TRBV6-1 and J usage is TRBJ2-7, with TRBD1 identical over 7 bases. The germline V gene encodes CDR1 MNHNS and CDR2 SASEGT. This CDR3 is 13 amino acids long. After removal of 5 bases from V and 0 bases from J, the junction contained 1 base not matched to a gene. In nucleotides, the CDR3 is TGTGCCAGCAGTAGGGGGCTCTCCTACGAGCAGTACTTC. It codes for CASSRGLSYEQYF.

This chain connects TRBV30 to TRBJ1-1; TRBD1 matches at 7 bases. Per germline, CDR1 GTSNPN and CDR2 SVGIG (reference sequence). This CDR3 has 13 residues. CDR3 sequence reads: CGQQGPQRTEAFF. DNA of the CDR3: TGTGGACAACAGGGGCCCCAGCGGACTGAAGCTTTCTTT. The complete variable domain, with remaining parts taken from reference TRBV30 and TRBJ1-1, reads SQTIHQWPATLVQPVGSPLSLECTVEGTSNPNLYWYRQAAGRGLQLLFYSVGIGQISSEVPQNLSASRPQDRQFILSSKKLLLSDSGFYLCGQQGPQRTEAFFGQGTRLTVV.

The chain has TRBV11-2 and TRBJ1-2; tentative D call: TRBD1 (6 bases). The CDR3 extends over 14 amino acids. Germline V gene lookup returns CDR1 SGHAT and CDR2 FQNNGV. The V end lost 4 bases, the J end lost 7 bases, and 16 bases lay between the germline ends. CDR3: CASSSERGGSGYTF. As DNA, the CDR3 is TGTGCCAGCAGCTCCGAGCGGGGGGGCTCTGGCTACACCTTC.

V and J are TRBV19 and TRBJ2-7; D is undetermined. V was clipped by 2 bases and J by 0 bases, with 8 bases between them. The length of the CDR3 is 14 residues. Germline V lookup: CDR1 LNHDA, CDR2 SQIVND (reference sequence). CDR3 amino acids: CASSIHSRSYEQYF. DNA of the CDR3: TGTGCCAGTAGTATACACAGCCGCTCCTACGAGCAGTACTTC.

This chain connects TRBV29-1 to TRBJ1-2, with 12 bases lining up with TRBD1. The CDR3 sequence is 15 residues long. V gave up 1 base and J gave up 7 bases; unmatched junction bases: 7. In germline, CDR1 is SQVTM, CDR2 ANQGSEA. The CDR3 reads CSVEAGTGGFRGYTF. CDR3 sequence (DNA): TGCAGCGTTGAAGCCGGGACAGGGGGCTTTCGTGGCTACACCTTC.

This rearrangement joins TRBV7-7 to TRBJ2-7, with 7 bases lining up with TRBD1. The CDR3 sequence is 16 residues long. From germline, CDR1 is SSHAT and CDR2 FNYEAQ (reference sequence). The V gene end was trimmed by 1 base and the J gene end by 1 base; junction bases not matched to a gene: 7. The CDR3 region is CASSLGAGGLSYEQYF. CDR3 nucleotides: TGTGCCAGCAGCTTAGGGGCAGGGGGTTTATCCTACGAGCAGTACTTC. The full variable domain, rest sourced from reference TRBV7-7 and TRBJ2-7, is GAGVSQSPRYKVTKRGQDVTLRCDPISSHATLYWYQQALGQGPEFLTYFNYEAQPDKSGLPSDRFSAERPEGSISTLTIQRTEQRDSAMYRCASSLGAGGLSYEQYFGPGTRLTVT.

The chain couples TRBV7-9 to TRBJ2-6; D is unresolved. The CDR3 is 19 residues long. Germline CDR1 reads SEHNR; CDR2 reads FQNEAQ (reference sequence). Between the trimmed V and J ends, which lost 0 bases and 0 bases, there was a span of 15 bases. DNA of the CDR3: TGTGCCAGCAGCTTAGCGGCTTTTTATAGCCCCTCTGGGGCCAACGTCCTGACTTTC. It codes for CASSLAAFYSPSGANVLTF.

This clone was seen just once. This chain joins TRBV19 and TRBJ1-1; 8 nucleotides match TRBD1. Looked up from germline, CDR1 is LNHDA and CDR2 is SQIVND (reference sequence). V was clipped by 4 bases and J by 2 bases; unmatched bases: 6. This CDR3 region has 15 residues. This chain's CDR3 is CASSTSDRVNTEAFF. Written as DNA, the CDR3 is TGTGCCAGTAGTACATCGGACAGGGTAAACACTGAAGCTTTCTTT.

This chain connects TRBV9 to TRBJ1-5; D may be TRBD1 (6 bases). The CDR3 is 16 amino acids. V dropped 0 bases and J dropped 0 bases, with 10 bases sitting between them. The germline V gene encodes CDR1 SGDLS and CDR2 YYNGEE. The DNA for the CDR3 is TGTGCCAGCAGCGTAGGAGACAGGTTTAGCAATCAGCCCCAGCATTTT. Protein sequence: CASSVGDRFSNQPQHF.

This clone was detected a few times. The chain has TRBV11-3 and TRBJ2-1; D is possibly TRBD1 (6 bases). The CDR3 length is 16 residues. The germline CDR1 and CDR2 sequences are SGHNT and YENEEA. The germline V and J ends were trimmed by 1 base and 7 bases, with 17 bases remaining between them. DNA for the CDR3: TGTGCCAGCAGCTTAGGAGTCGTGGGGGCGGTAAATGAGCAGTTCTTC. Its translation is CASSLGVVGAVNEQFF.

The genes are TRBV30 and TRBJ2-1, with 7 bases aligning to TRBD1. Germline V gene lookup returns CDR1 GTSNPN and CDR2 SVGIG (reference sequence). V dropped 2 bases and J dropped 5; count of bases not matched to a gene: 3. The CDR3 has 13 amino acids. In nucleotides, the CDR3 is TGTGCCTGGAGTCGACAGGGAGACAATGAGCAGTTCTTC. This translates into CAWSRQGDNEQFF.

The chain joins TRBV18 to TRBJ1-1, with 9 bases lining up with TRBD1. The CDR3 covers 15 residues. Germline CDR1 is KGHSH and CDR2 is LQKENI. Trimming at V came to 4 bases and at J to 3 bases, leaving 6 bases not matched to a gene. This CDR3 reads CASSLKQGAYTEAFF. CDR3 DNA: TGTGCCAGCTCACTGAAACAGGGGGCTTACACTGAAGCTTTCTTT.

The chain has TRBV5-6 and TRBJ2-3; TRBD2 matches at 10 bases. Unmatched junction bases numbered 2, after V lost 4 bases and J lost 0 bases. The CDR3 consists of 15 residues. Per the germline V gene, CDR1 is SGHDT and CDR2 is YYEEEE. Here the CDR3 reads CASSLLAGSTDTQYF. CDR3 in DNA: TGTGCCAGCAGCCTACTAGCGGGGAGCACAGATACGCAGTATTTT.

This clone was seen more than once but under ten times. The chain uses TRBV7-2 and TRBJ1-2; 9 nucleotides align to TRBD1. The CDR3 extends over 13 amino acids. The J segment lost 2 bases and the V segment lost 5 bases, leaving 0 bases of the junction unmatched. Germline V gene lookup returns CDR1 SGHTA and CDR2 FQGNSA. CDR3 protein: CASSTGGNYGYTF. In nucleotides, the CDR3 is TGTGCCAGCAGCACAGGGGGCAACTATGGCTACACCTTC.

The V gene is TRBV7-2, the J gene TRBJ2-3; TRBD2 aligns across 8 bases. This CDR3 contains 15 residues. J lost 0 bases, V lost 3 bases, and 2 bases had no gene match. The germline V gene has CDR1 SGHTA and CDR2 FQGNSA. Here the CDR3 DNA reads TGTGCCAGCAGCTTTGCGGGGGGTAGCACAGATACGCAGTATTTT. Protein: CASSFAGGSTDTQYF.

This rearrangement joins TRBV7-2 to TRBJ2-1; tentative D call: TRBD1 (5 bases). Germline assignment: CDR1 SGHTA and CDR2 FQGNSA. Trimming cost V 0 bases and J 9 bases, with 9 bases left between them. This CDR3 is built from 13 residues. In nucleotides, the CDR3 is TGTGCCAGCAGCTTAGCGGGGCCCGCTGAGCAGTTCTTC. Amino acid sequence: CASSLAGPAEQFF.

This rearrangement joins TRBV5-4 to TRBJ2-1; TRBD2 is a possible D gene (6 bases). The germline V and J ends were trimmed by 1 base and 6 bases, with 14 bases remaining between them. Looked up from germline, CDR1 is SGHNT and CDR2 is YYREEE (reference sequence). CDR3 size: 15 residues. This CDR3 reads CASSLPAGNTNEQFF. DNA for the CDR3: TGTGCCAGCAGCTTGCCCGCGGGGAACACCAATGAGCAGTTCTTC.

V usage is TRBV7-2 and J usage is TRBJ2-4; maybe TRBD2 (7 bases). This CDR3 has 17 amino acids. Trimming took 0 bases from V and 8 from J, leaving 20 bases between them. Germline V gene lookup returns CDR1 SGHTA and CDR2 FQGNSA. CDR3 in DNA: TGTGCCAGCAGCTTAGCACCGGGGGGCGGGTTTTTAGACATTCAGTACTTC. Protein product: CASSLAPGGGFLDIQYF.

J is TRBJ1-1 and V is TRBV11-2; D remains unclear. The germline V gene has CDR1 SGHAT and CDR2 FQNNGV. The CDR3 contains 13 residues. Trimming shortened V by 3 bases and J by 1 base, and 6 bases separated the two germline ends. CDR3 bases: TGTGCCAGCAGCTTTCACAAGAACACTGAAGCTTTCTTT. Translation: CASSFHKNTEAFF.

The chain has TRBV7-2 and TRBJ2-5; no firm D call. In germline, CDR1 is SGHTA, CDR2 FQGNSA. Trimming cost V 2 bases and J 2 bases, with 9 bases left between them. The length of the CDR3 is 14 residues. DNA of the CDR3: TGTGCCAGCAGCTTAAGCCAGGCACAAGAGACCCAGTACTTC. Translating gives CASSLSQAQETQYF.